This T cell receptor delta chain appears in the sequencing data of a study of Vδ1+ human thymocytes. This clone was counted at least ten times. As yet, its antigen is unknown. General observations from the study: Thymic TRG and TRD repertoires appeared highly polyclonal, with Gaussian CDR3 length distributions.

The template was reverse-transcribed extracted RNA. Pooled V-gene forward primers with one constant-region reverse primer generated the CDR3 amplicons by multiplex PCR. TCRdb re-identified clones in the multiplex PCR reads via CATT. This sample has more than 50,000 delta-chain clones, with about 16% found just once. The CDR3 spans 20 residues. Trimming removed 0 bases from V and 0 bases from J, with 25 bases in between. Germline V lookup: CDR1 GEAIGNYY, CDR2 EKD. Sequenced input: Vdelta1+ gamma-delta thymocytes from the thymus. The subset denotes: FACS-sorted CD3+ TCRalphabeta- TCRVdelta1+ TCRVdelta2- thymocytes. The TCR originated in a girl under three years old who had congenital heart surgery. The chain combines TRDV2 with TRDJ1; D may be TRDD2 (6 bases). CDR3 nucleotide sequence: TGTGCCTGTGACACCGCTCCTACCCCACCACAAGGGGTGTACACCGATAAACTCATCTTT. The encoded protein is CACDTAPTPPQGVYTDKLIF.